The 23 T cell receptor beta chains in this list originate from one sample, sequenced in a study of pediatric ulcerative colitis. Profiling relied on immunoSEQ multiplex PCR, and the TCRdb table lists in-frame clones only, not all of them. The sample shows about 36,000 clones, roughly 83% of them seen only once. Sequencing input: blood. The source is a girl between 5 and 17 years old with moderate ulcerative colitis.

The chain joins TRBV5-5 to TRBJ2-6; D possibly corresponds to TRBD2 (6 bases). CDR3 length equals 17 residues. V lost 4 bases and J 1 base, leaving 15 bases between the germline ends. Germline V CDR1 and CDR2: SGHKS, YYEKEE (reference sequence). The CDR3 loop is CASSQNKLASGANVLTF. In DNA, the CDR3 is TGTGCCAGCAGCCAAAATAAACTAGCTTCTGGGGCCAACGTCCTGACTTTC.

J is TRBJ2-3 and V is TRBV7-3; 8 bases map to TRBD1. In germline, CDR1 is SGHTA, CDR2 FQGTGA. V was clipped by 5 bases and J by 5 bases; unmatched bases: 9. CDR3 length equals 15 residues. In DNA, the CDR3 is TGTGCCAGCAGCCCCCAGGGGGCCCCCTTAGATACGCAGTATTTT. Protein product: CASSPQGAPLDTQYF.

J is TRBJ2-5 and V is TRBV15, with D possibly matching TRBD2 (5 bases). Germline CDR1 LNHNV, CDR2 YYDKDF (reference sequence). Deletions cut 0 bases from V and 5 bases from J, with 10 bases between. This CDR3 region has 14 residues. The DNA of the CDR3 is TGTGCCACCAGCAGAGAGAGGCCGGGGGAGACCCAGTACTTC. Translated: CATSRERPGETQYF.

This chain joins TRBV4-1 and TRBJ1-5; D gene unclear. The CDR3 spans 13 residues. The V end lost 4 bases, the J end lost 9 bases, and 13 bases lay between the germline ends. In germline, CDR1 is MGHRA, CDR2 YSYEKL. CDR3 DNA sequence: TGCGCCAGCAGCCCTATAGAACGATCGCCCCAGCATTTT. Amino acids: CASSPIERSPQHF.

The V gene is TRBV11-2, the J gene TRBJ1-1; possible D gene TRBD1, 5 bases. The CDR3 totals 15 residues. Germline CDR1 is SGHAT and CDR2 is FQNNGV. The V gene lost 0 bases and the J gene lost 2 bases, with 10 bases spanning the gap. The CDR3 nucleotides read TGTGCCAGCAGCTTAGAGGTAGGGGCAAACACTGAAGCTTTCTTT. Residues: CASSLEVGANTEAFF.

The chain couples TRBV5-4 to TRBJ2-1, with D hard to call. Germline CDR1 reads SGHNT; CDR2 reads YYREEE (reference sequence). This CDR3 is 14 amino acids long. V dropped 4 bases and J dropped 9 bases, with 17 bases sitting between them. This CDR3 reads CASSPEPSPSEQFF. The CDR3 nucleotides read TGTGCCAGCAGCCCTGAGCCCTCCCCCAGTGAGCAGTTCTTC.

This CDR3 reads CASSVGITVMTGSSYNEQFF. Written as DNA, the CDR3 is TGTGCCAGCAGCGTGGGAATAACCGTAATGACAGGGAGTTCCTACAATGAGCAGTTCTTC. V gene TRBV9 combines with J gene TRBJ2-1, with 7 bases lining up with TRBD1. Trimming at V came to 2 bases and at J to 1 base, leaving 18 bases not matched to a gene. The germline V gene encodes CDR1 SGDLS and CDR2 YYNGEE. The length of the CDR3 is 20 residues.

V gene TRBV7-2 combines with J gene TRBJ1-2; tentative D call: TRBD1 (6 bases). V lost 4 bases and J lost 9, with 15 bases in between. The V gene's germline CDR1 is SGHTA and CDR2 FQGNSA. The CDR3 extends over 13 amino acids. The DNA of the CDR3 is TGTGCCAGCAGCTCAGACAGGAGGGCGAGCTACACCTTC. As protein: CASSSDRRASYTF.

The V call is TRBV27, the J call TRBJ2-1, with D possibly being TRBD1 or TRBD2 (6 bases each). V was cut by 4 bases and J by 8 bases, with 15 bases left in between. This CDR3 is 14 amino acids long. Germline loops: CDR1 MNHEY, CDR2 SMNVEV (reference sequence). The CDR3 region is CASSYAGQGDEQFF. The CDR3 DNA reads TGTGCCAGCAGTTACGCGGGACAAGGCGATGAGCAGTTCTTC.

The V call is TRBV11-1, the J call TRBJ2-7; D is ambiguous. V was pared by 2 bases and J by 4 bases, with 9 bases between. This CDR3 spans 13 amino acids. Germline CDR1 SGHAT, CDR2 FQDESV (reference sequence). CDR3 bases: TGTGCCAGCAGCTTATCTGGGTTTTACGAGCAGTACTTC. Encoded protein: CASSLSGFYEQYF.

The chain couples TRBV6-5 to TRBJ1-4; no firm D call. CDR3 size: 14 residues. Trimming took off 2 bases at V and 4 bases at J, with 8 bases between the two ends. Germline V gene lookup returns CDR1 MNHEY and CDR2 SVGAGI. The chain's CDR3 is CASSYVSINEKLFF. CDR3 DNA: TGTGCCAGCAGTTACGTCAGTATTAATGAAAAACTGTTTTTT.

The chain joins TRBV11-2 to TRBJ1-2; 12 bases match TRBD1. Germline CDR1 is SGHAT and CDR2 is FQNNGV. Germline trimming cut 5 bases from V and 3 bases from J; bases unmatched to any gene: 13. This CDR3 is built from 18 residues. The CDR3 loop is CASSQGSRGTGGDYGYTF. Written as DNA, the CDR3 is TGTGCCAGCAGCCAAGGTTCCCGTGGGACAGGGGGCGACTATGGCTACACCTTC.

The CDR3 loop is CASSFGLDDQPQHF. DNA of the CDR3: TGTGCCAGCAGTTTCGGCCTCGACGATCAGCCCCAGCATTTT. The V gene is TRBV6-1, the J gene TRBJ1-5; D is undetermined. V was clipped by 5 bases and J by 5 bases, with 13 bases between them. The germline V gene has CDR1 MNHNS and CDR2 SASEGT. The CDR3 sequence is 14 residues long.

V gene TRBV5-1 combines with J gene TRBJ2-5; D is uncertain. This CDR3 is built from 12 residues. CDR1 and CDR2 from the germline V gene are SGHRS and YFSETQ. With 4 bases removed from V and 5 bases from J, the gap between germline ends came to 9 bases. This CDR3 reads CASSAIGETQYF. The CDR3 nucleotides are TGCGCCAGCAGCGCAATTGGGGAGACCCAGTACTTC.

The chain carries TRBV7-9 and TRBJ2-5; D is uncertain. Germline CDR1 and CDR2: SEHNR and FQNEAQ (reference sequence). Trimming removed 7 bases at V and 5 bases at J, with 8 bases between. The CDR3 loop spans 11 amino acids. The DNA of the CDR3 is TGTGCCAGCACCACTGGGGAGACCCAGTACTTC. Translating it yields CASTTGETQYF.

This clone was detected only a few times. CDR3 in DNA: TGTGCCAGCAGCTTAGTCGGGGACTTGAACACTGAAGCTTTCTTT. Translation gives CASSLVGDLNTEAFF. The V gene is TRBV11-2, the J gene TRBJ1-1; D perhaps matches TRBD1 (5 bases). Germline CDR1 reads SGHAT; CDR2 reads FQNNGV. This CDR3 has 15 residues. V gave up 1 base and J gave up 0 bases, with 9 bases separating them. Based on the CDR3 plus reference TRBV11-2 and TRBJ1-1, the full variable domain is EAGVAQSPRYKIIEKRQSVAFWCNPISGHATLYWYQQILGQGPKLLIQFQNNGVVDDSQLPKDRFSAERLKGVDSTLKIQPAKLEDSAVYLCASSLVGDLNTEAFFGQGTRLTVV.

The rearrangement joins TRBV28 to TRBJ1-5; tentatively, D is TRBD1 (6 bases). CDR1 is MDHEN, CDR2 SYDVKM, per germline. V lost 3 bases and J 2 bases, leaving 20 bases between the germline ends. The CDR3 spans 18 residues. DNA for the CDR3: TGTGCCAGCAGTTTTCCCCTAGGGGGGGTACTGGGCAATCAGCCCCAGCATTTT. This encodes CASSFPLGGVLGNQPQHF. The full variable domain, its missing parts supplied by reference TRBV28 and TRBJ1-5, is DVKVTQSSRYLVKRTGEKVFLECVQDMDHENMFWYRQDPGLGLRLIYFSYDVKMKEKGDIPEGYSVSREKKERFSLILESASTNQTSMYLCASSFPLGGVLGNQPQHFGDGTRLSIL.

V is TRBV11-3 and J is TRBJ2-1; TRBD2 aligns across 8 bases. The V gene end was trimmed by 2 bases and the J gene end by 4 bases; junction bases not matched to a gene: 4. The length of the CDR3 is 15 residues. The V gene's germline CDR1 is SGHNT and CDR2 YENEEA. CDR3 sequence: CASSLRLAGYNEQFF. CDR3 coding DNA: TGTGCCAGCAGCTTACGTCTAGCGGGTTACAATGAGCAGTTCTTC.

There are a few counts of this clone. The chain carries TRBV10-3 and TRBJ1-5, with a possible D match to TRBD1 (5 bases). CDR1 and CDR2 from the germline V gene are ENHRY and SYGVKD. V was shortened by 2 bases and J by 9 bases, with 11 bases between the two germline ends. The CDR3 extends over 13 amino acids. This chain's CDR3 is CAISEGGGGPQHF. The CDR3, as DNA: TGTGCCATCAGTGAGGGGGGAGGTGGGCCCCAGCATTTT.

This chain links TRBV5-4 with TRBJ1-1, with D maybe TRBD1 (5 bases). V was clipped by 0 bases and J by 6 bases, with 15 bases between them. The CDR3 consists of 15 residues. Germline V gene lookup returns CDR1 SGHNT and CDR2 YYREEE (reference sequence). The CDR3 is CASSLAGKGMPEAFF. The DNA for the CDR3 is TGTGCCAGCAGCTTGGCCGGGAAGGGGATGCCTGAAGCTTTCTTT.

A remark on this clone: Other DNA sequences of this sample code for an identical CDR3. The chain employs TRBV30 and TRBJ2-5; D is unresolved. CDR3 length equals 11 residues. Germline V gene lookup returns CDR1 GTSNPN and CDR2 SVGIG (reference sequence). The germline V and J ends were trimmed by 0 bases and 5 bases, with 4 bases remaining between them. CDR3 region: CAWSVGETQYF. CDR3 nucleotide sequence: TGTGCCTGGAGTGTCGGCGAGACCCAGTACTTC.

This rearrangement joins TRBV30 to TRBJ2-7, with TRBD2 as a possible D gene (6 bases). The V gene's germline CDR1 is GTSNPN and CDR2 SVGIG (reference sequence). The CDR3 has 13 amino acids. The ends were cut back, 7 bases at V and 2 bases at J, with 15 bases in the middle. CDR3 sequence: CALSGTATYEQYF. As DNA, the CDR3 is TGTGCCTTATCCGGGACTGCAACCTACGAGCAGTACTTC.

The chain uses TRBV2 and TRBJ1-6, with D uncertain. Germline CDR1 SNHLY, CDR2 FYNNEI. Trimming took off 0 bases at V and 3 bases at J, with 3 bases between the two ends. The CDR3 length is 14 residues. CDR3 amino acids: CASSEAYYNSPLHF. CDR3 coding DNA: TGTGCCAGCAGTGAAGCGTACTATAATTCACCCCTCCACTTT.